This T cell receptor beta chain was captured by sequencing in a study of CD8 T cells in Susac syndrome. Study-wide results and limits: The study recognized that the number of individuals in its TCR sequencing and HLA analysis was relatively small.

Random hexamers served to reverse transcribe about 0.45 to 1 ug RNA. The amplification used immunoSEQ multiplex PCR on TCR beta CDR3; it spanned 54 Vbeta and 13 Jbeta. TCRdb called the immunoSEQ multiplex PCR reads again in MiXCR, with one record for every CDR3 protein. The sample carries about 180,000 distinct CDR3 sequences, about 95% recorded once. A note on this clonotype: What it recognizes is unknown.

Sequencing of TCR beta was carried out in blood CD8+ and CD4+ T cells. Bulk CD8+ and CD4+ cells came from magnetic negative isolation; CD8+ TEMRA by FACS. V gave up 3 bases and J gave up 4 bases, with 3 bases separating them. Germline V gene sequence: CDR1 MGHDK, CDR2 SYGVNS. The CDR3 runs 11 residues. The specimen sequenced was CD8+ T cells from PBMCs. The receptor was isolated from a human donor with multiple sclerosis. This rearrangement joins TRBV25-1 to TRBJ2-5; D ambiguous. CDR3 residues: CASSEGETQYF. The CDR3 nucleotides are TGTGCCAGCAGTGAGGGAGAGACCCAGTACTTC.